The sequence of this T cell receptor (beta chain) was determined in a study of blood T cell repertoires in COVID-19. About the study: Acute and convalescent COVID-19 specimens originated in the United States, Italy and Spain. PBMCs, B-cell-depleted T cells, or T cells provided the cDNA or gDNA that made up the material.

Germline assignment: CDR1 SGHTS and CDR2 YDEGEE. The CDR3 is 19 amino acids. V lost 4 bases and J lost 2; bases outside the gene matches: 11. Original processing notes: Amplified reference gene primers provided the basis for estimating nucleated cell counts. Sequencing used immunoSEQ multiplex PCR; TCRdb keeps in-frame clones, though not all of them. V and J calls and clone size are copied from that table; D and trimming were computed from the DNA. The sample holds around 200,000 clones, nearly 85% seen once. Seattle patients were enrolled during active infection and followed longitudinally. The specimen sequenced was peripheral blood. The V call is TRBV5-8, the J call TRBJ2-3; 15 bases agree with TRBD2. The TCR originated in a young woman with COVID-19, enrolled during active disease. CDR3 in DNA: TGTGCCAGCAGCCGGACTAGCGGGGGGGCTCATACTTTCACAGATACGCAGTATTTT. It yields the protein CASSRTSGGAHTFTDTQYF.